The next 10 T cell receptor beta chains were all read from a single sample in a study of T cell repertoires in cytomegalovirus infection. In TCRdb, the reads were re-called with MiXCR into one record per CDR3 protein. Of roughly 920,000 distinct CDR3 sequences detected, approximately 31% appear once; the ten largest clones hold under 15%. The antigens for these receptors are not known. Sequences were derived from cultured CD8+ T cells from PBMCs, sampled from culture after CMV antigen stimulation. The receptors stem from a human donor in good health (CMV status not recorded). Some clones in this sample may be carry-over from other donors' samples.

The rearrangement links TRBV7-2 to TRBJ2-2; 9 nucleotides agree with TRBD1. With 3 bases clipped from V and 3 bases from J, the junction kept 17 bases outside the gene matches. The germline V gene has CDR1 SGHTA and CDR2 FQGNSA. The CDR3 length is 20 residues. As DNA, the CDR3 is TGTGCCAGCAGCTTGTTGGACAGGGGCCCCACTAATGCCGACACCGGGGAGCTGTTTTTT. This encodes CASSLLDRGPTNADTGELFF.

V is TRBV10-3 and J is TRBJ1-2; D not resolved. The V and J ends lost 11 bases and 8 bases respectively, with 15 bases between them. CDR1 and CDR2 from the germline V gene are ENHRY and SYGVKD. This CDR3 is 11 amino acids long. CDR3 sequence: CASRGDYGYTF. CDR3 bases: TGTGCCTCCAGAGGCGATTACGGCTACACCTTC.

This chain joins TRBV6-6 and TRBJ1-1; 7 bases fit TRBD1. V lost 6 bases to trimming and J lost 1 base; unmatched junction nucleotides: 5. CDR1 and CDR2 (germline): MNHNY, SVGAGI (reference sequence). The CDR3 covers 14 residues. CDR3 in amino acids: CASSRDRQNTEAFF. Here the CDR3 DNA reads TGTGCCAGCAGCCGGGACAGACAGAACACTGAAGCTTTCTTT.

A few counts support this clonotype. CDR3 protein: CASSYFSGGASEQFF. As DNA, the CDR3 is TGTGCCAGCAGTTACTTTAGCGGGGGGGCCTCTGAGCAGTTCTTC. The chain couples TRBV6-5 to TRBJ2-1, with 11 positions matching TRBD2. Germline V gene lookup returns CDR1 MNHEY and CDR2 SVGAGI. The CDR3 contains 15 residues. The V segment lost 1 base and the J segment 9 bases; nucleotides outside the gene matches: 5.

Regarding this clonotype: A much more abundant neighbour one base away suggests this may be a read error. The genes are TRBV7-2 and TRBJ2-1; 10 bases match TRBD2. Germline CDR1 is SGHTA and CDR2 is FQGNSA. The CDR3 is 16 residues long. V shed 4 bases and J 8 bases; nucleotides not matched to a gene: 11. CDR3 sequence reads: CASSSPSGGGEYEQFF. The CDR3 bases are TGTGCCAGCAGCTCCCCGAGCGGGGGGGGGGAGTATGAGCAGTTCTTC.

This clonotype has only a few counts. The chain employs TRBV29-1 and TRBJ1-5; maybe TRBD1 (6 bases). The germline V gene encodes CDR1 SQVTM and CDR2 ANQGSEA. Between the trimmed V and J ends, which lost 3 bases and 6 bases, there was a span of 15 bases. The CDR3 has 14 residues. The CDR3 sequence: CSVEDRGDGQPQHF. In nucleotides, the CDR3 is TGCAGCGTTGAGGACAGAGGGGATGGTCAGCCCCAGCATTTT.

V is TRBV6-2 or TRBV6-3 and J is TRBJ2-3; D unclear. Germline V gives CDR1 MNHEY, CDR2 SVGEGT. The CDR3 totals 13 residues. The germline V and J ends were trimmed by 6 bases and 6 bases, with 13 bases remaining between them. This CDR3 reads CASSYKPSDTQYF. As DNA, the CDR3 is TGTGCCAGCAGCTATAAACCATCGGATACGCAGTATTTT.

The CDR3 DNA is TGTGCCAGCGGCCCCATAAATTCACCCCTCCACTTT. It translates to CASGPINSPLHF. The rearrangement joins TRBV7-8 to TRBJ1-6, with D hard to call. Trimming took off 8 bases at V and 7 bases at J, with 9 bases between the two ends. The CDR3 spans 12 residues. Germline assignment: CDR1 SGHVS and CDR2 FQNEAQ.

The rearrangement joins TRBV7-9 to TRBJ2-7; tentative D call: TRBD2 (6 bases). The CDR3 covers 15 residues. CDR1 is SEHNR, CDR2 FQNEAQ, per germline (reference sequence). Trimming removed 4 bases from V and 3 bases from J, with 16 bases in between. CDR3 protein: CASSSPGLNYYEQYF. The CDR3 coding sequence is TGTGCCAGCAGCTCCCCGGGACTCAACTACTACGAGCAGTACTTC.

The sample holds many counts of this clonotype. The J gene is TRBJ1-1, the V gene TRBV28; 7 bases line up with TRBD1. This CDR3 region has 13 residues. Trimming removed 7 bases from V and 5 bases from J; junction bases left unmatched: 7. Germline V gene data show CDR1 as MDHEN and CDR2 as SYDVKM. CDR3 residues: CASNRQGRTEAFF. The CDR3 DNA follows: TGTGCCAGCAACAGACAGGGAAGGACTGAAGCTTTCTTT.